Included here is one TCR beta chain sequence, with context. This clonotype was seen repeatedly, ten times or more. Its specific antigen is unknown. The sample holds no much larger clone one base away, and base qualities are not on file. The data are from a study of response to subunit inactivated influenza vaccine (dated by TCRdb to 2017 to 2018). Notes on the research overall: Deep quantitative profiling of the T cell receptor repertoire was used in the study to follow responses to a trivalent subunit inactivated influenza vaccine. What the research found in general, with its limitations: According to the authors, only a limited number of new T cells may be recruited by each seasonal influenza vaccination.

Library method: RT-PCR. TCRdb lists the instrument as Illumina HiSeq 2500. Clones were called with MiXCR by TCRdb after fastp trimmed the public reads at Q25, and only in-frame beta chains were retained. Every CDR3 protein is listed once, alongside the most common genes and DNA of its rows. This sample has approximately 500,000 distinct CDR3 sequences in its table, and 12% to 15% of those were observed once. 11% of the sample is taken by the ten largest. V loses 5 bases of germline sequence and J loses 0 bases, and the interval between the two ends is 5 bases. The CDR3 spans 13 residues, from the cysteine through the phenylalanine. Only the CDR3 region is kept as DNA, spanning 39 bases read in frame from base 1. From the germline V gene (reference sequence), CDR1 is SEHNR and CDR2 is FQNEAQ.

In this chain, TRBV7-9 is recombined with TRBJ2-1; a confident D gene designation cannot be given. The origin of this receptor is a man aged 45-65 years who received an inactivated influenza vaccine. Donor details come from another sample of the same person, matched by shared clones. Sequenced here: PBMCs from blood, sampled 12 days after vaccination. The CDR3 protein sequence reads: CASSPRSYNEQFF. DNA sequence: TGTGCCAGCAGCCCTCGCTCCTACAATGAGCAGTTCTTC.